The source of this T cell receptor (beta chain) is a study of blood T cell repertoires in COVID-19. Profiling relied on immunoSEQ multiplex PCR, and the TCRdb table lists in-frame clones only, not all of them. Among about 270,000 clones, over 80% were seen once, and the ten largest hold over 3.5%. Germline V gives CDR1 SQVTM, CDR2 ANQGSEA. The V segment lost 5 bases and the J segment 5 bases; nucleotides outside the gene matches: 4. The CDR3 is made up of 13 amino acids. The receptor was derived from a woman between 50 and 59 years old with active or convalescent COVID-19. Sequenced input: peripheral blood. V and J are TRBV29-1 and TRBJ1-5; 9 nucleotides match TRBD1. CDR3 DNA sequence: TGCAGCGTTTCGACAGGGGGGCATCAGCCCCAGCATTTT. Amino acids: CSVSTGGHQPQHF.